What follows is one TCR beta chain and its context. Its specificity is not known. The junction differs from germline at one of its ends, possibly a read error. The data belong to a study of cytomegalovirus exposure and HLA in healthy donors. The PCR was carried out with 60 Vbeta primers and 13 Jbeta primers. Assay used: immunoSEQ multiplex PCR; TCRdb lists only in-frame clones, some missing. The table lists roughly 190,000 clones, just under 75% of them singletons. CDR3 size: 16 residues. From germline, CDR1 is MNHNS and CDR2 SASEGT. These donors, healthy bone marrow donors, were studied. Study outcomes and limitations: It emerged from a later analysis that several of the most significant clusters appeared to be linked to common viral pathogens. Later genetic work tied a missense DCLRE1C variant to beta-chain V and J trimming. Immune exposure data for these donors was limited to CMV serostatus.

Specimen: PBMCs. The rearrangement joins TRBV6-1 to TRBJ2-1; 9 nucleotides agree with TRBD2. This sequence originates from a man aged 30 to 45 in good health and CMV-seropositive. CDR3 sequence: CASSGGPGLAYNGQFF. CDR3 DNA sequence: TGTGCCAGCAGTGGAGGGCCGGGACTAGCTTACAATGGGCAGTTCTTC.